Listed below are T cell receptor beta chains from one sample, sequenced in a study of T cell changes during pregnancy in multiple sclerosis. The protocol was immunoSEQ multiplex PCR, while the TCRdb copy is restricted to in-frame clones and leaves out a portion. The sample lists tens of thousands of clones, over 80% occurring once. Sequencing used CD4+ T cells from peripheral blood mononuclear cells, obtained after pregnancy. Receptors originate from a female donor with multiple sclerosis, enrolled in a pregnancy study. The CDR3 runs from the conserved cysteine through the conserved F or W. D genes are given only for firm matches. A clone size is listed for some rows: how often the clone was seen (once, few, many), or a class if it is expanded.

abundance: NA; d_gene: TRBD1; v_gene: TRBV6-6; j_gene: TRBJ2-7; CDR3nt: TGTGCCAGCAGTTACGGACAGGGCCGCTCCTACGAGCAGTACTTC; CDR3aa: CASSYGQGRSYEQYF
abundance: NA; d_gene: TRBD2; v_gene: TRBV7-6; j_gene: TRBJ2-7; CDR3nt: TGTGCCAGCAGCTTACTAGCGGGAGTCGTTGTCGAGCAGTACTTC; CDR3aa: CASSLLAGVVVEQYF
abundance: NA; d_gene: TRBD2; v_gene: TRBV28; j_gene: TRBJ2-5; CDR3nt: TGTGCCAGCAGTATCCTTCGGGGGGGCGGGGAGACCCAGTACTTC; CDR3aa: CASSILRGGGETQYF
abundance: NA; d_gene: TRBD2; v_gene: TRBV7-9; j_gene: TRBJ2-1; CDR3nt: TGTGCCAGCAGCTTAGCAGGGACTAGCGGGAAGAATGAGCAGTTCTTC; CDR3aa: CASSLAGTSGKNEQFF
abundance: NA; d_gene: NA; v_gene: TRBV4-2; j_gene: TRBJ1-1; CDR3nt: TGTGCCAGCAGCCAAGGCGTACAGGGACAGAACACTGAAGCTTTCTTT; CDR3aa: CASSQGVQGQNTEAFF
abundance: NA; d_gene: NA; v_gene: TRBV27; j_gene: TRBJ2-7; CDR3nt: TGTGCCAGCAGTTTTCTATCGAGCACCGAGCAGTACTTC; CDR3aa: CASSFLSSTEQYF
abundance: NA; d_gene: TRBD2; v_gene: TRBV4-3; j_gene: TRBJ2-1; CDR3nt: TGCGCCAGCAGCCAAGGACGTCTAGCGGGTTACAATGAGCAGTTCTTC; CDR3aa: CASSQGRLAGYNEQFF
abundance: NA; d_gene: TRBD2; v_gene: TRBV5-1; j_gene: TRBJ2-7; CDR3nt: TGCGCCAGCAGCGAACGACGGCGGAGCGGGATTAGCTCCTACGAGCAGTACTTC; CDR3aa: CASSERRRSGISSYEQYF
abundance: NA; d_gene: TRBD1; v_gene: TRBV10-3; j_gene: TRBJ1-1; CDR3nt: TGTGCCATTTCTCCGGGACAGGGTCGGAGTAAGAACACTGAAGCTTTCTTT; CDR3aa: CAISPGQGRSKNTEAFF
abundance: NA; d_gene: TRBD2; v_gene: TRBV29-1; j_gene: TRBJ2-1; CDR3nt: TGCAGCGTAAGAGTGTCTAGCGGGAGTGGCAATGAGCAGTTCTTC; CDR3aa: CSVRVSSGSGNEQFF
abundance: NA; d_gene: NA; v_gene: TRBV7-9; j_gene: TRBJ2-7; CDR3nt: TGTGCCAGCAGCCTGGGAGACCTGAGCTCCTACGAGCAGTACTTC; CDR3aa: CASSLGDLSSYEQYF
abundance: once; d_gene: TRBD2; v_gene: TRBV28; j_gene: TRBJ2-5; CDR3nt: TGTGCCAGCAGTTTAGGGACTAGCGGGGGAGCCGGGGAAGAGACCCAGTACTTC; CDR3aa: CASSLGTSGGAGEETQYF
abundance: NA; d_gene: NA; v_gene: TRBV9; j_gene: TRBJ2-3; CDR3nt: TGTGCCAGCAGCCAAAACTCGGTCTCCACAGATACGCAGTATTTT; CDR3aa: CASSQNSVSTDTQYF
abundance: once; d_gene: TRBD1; v_gene: TRBV11-3; j_gene: TRBJ2-5; CDR3nt: TGTGCCAGCAGCGCGGGACAGGGGGCACGGGAGACCCAGTACTTC; CDR3aa: CASSAGQGARETQYF
abundance: NA; d_gene: NA; v_gene: TRBV14; j_gene: TRBJ2-1; CDR3nt: TGTGCCAGCAGCCAAGGCCCACTGCAGTTCTTC; CDR3aa: CASSQGPLQFF
abundance: few; d_gene: TRBD1; v_gene: TRBV5-4; j_gene: TRBJ1-1; CDR3nt: TGTGCCAGCAGCTGGGGGACAGGGGATCGAGCTTTCTTT; CDR3aa: CASSWGTGDRAFF
abundance: NA; d_gene: NA; v_gene: TRBV19; j_gene: TRBJ1-5; CDR3nt: TGTGCCAGTAGTAGATCAGGGGTTCTTATCCAGCCCCAGCATTTT; CDR3aa: CASSRSGVLIQPQHF
abundance: NA; d_gene: TRBD2; v_gene: TRBV28; j_gene: TRBJ2-7; CDR3nt: TGTGCCAGCAGTACGACTAGCGGAAGACCCTACGAGCAGTACTTC; CDR3aa: CASSTTSGRPYEQYF
abundance: NA; d_gene: NA; v_gene: TRBV2; j_gene: TRBJ1-1; CDR3nt: TGTGCCAGCAGAAGAGGACAGAGGGCAGGAACTGAAGCTTTCTTT; CDR3aa: CASRRGQRAGTEAFF
abundance: NA; d_gene: TRBD1; v_gene: TRBV4-2; j_gene: TRBJ1-2; CDR3nt: TGTGCCAGCAGCCAAGGAACAGGGGGGGCTAACTATGGCTACACCTTC; CDR3aa: CASSQGTGGANYGYTF
abundance: NA; d_gene: NA; v_gene: TRBV28; j_gene: TRBJ2-3; CDR3nt: TGTGCCAGCAGCGCAAAACCGCCTACGACAGATACGCAGTATTTT; CDR3aa: CASSAKPPTTDTQYF
abundance: NA; d_gene: NA; v_gene: TRBV25-1; j_gene: TRBJ1-1; CDR3nt: TGTGCCAGCAGATACATGGGGGGAACGAACACTGAAGCTTTCTTT; CDR3aa: CASRYMGGTNTEAFF
abundance: NA; d_gene: TRBD2; v_gene: TRBV2; j_gene: TRBJ2-7; CDR3nt: TGTGCCAGCAGTCCTCGGACTAGGGGCTACGAGCAGTACTTC; CDR3aa: CASSPRTRGYEQYF
abundance: NA; d_gene: NA; v_gene: TRBV27; j_gene: TRBJ2-4; CDR3nt: TGTGCCAGCAGTTTATCGGCGGATCGGGGGTGGGGAAACATTCAGTACTTC; CDR3aa: CASSLSADRGWGNIQYF
abundance: NA; d_gene: TRBD1; v_gene: TRBV6-1; j_gene: TRBJ2-7; CDR3nt: TGTGCCAGCAGTGCCCCTCCCGGGACAGGGTACTTC; CDR3aa: CASSAPPGTGYF
abundance: NA; d_gene: TRBD1; v_gene: TRBV5-4; j_gene: TRBJ2-5; CDR3nt: TGTGCCAGCAGCCAAAGGGACAGTAAAGAGACCCAGTACTTC; CDR3aa: CASSQRDSKETQYF
abundance: NA; d_gene: NA; v_gene: TRBV5-4; j_gene: TRBJ2-1; CDR3nt: TGTGCCAGCAGCCGGGGCGGGACGGGAGTGACCCCCTACAATGAGCAGTTCTTC; CDR3aa: CASSRGGTGVTPYNEQFF
abundance: once; d_gene: TRBD1; v_gene: TRBV28; j_gene: TRBJ1-2; CDR3nt: TGTGCCAGCAGTTTGGGCAGGGGGTACTATGGCTACACCTTC; CDR3aa: CASSLGRGYYGYTF
abundance: NA; d_gene: NA; v_gene: TRBV19; j_gene: TRBJ2-7; CDR3nt: TGTGCCAGCAAAAAGGTGGTCAGTCAGGGGGAGCAGTACTTC; CDR3aa: CASKKVVSQGEQYF
abundance: once; d_gene: NA; v_gene: TRBV5-4; j_gene: TRBJ1-5; CDR3nt: TGTGCCAGCAGCCCCGGGGGGGATAATCAGCCCCAGCATTTT; CDR3aa: CASSPGGDNQPQHF
abundance: NA; d_gene: TRBD1; v_gene: TRBV7-2; j_gene: TRBJ1-1; CDR3nt: TGTGCCAGCAGCACCAGGGACAGGGGGACTGAAGCTTTCTTT; CDR3aa: CASSTRDRGTEAFF
abundance: NA; d_gene: NA; v_gene: TRBV28; j_gene: TRBJ2-5; CDR3nt: TGTGCCAGCTCCATCGCGGGACAAGAGACCCAGTACTTC; CDR3aa: CASSIAGQETQYF
abundance: NA; d_gene: NA; v_gene: TRBV28; j_gene: TRBJ2-7; CDR3nt: TGTGCCAGCAGTCCCACTCAGGGCGGCGGCTACGAGCAGTACTTC; CDR3aa: CASSPTQGGGYEQYF
abundance: NA; d_gene: NA; v_gene: TRBV7-2; j_gene: TRBJ2-5; CDR3nt: TGTGCCAGCAGTACGACTAGTCAGACCCAGTACTTC; CDR3aa: CASSTTSQTQYF
abundance: NA; d_gene: TRBD1; v_gene: TRBV2; j_gene: TRBJ2-1; CDR3nt: TGTGCCAGCAGTGAGAGGACAGGGGATTACAATGAGCAGTTCTTC; CDR3aa: CASSERTGDYNEQFF
abundance: NA; d_gene: NA; v_gene: TRBV2; j_gene: TRBJ1-5; CDR3nt: TGTGCCAGCAGTGAAGGAGGCAATCAGCCCCAGCATTTT; CDR3aa: CASSEGGNQPQHF
abundance: NA; d_gene: TRBD1; v_gene: TRBV7-2; j_gene: TRBJ1-2; CDR3nt: TGTGCCAGCAGCTTGCTTAGTCCCGGGACAGTCTATGTTACGGGCTACACCTTC; CDR3aa: CASSLLSPGTVYVTGYTF
abundance: NA; d_gene: TRBD2; v_gene: TRBV10-1; j_gene: TRBJ2-3; CDR3nt: TGCGCCAGCAGACCGCGAGCGGGAGACACAGATACGCAGTATTTT; CDR3aa: CASRPRAGDTDTQYF
abundance: NA; d_gene: TRBD1; v_gene: TRBV28; j_gene: TRBJ1-2; CDR3nt: TGTGCCAGCAGCTCCGGGACAGGGTATGGTGGCTACACCTTC; CDR3aa: CASSSGTGYGGYTF
abundance: NA; d_gene: NA; v_gene: TRBV7-2; j_gene: TRBJ2-1; CDR3nt: TGTGCCAGCATACCAGATTACGCCTACAATGAGCAGTTCTTC; CDR3aa: CASIPDYAYNEQFF
abundance: NA; d_gene: NA; v_gene: TRBV6-1; j_gene: TRBJ2-7; CDR3nt: TGTGCCAGCAGTGAAAAAGGGGTCCGGAGACAGGCCATCTCCTACGAGCAGTACTTC; CDR3aa: CASSEKGVRRQAISYEQYF
abundance: NA; d_gene: TRBD2; v_gene: TRBV15; j_gene: TRBJ2-1; CDR3nt: TGTGCCACCAGCAGAGAAGGACCGGGACTAGCCCCTGGGGGCTTCTTC; CDR3aa: CATSREGPGLAPGGFF
abundance: NA; d_gene: NA; v_gene: TRBV5-1; j_gene: TRBJ2-6; CDR3nt: TGCGCCAGCAGCTTGGTGGTCAGCTCTGGGGCCAACGTCCTGACTTTC; CDR3aa: CASSLVVSSGANVLTF
abundance: NA; d_gene: TRBD2; v_gene: TRBV7-2; j_gene: TRBJ2-5; CDR3nt: TGTGCCAGCAGCCCCGAAACTCTAGCGGGCAAGACCCAGTACTTC; CDR3aa: CASSPETLAGKTQYF
abundance: NA; d_gene: TRBD1; v_gene: TRBV5-5; j_gene: TRBJ1-2; CDR3nt: TGTGCCAGCAGCCCCAGAACGACAGGGACAGATGGCTACACCTTC; CDR3aa: CASSPRTTGTDGYTF
abundance: NA; d_gene: NA; v_gene: TRBV4-3; j_gene: TRBJ2-3; CDR3nt: TGCGCCAGCAGCCAGCATAGCAGCAGCACAGATACGCAGTATTTT; CDR3aa: CASSQHSSSTDTQYF
abundance: few; d_gene: NA; v_gene: TRBV5-1; j_gene: TRBJ2-2; CDR3nt: TGCGCCAGCAGCTCTCTCTCCCCTAAGCTCGGGGAGCTGTTTTTT; CDR3aa: CASSSLSPKLGELFF
abundance: NA; d_gene: NA; v_gene: TRBV29-1; j_gene: TRBJ1-1; CDR3nt: TGCAGCGTGTCGGCGGAGAACACTGAAGCTTTCTTT; CDR3aa: CSVSAENTEAFF
abundance: few; d_gene: NA; v_gene: TRBV6-5; j_gene: TRBJ2-2; CDR3nt: TGTGCCAGCAGTTACTCGCCAGCGAACACCGGGGAGCTGTTTTTT; CDR3aa: CASSYSPANTGELFF
abundance: NA; d_gene: NA; v_gene: TRBV2; j_gene: TRBJ1-1; CDR3nt: TGTGCCAGCATCTCCGACAATACGAACACTGAAGCTTTCTTT; CDR3aa: CASISDNTNTEAFF
abundance: NA; d_gene: TRBD1; v_gene: TRBV28; j_gene: TRBJ2-5; CDR3nt: TGTGCCAGCAGCAAGACAGGGAGCACTGCAGAGACCCAGTACTTC; CDR3aa: CASSKTGSTAETQYF
abundance: once; d_gene: TRBD2; v_gene: TRBV4-3; j_gene: TRBJ2-3; CDR3nt: TGCGCCAGCAGCCAAGATCGGACTAGCGCTATGGGTTCAGATACGCAGTATTTT; CDR3aa: CASSQDRTSAMGSDTQYF
abundance: NA; d_gene: NA; v_gene: TRBV7-9; j_gene: TRBJ1-1; CDR3nt: TGTGCCAGCAGCCTAAGTAAGGGGCAGGGGAACACTGAAGCTTTCTTT; CDR3aa: CASSLSKGQGNTEAFF
abundance: NA; d_gene: TRBD2; v_gene: TRBV7-8; j_gene: TRBJ2-1; CDR3nt: TGTGCCAGCAGCTTAATCCCCGGGACTAGCTACAATGAGCAGTTCTTC; CDR3aa: CASSLIPGTSYNEQFF